This T cell receptor (beta chain) was sequenced during a study of blood T cell repertoires in COVID-19. The wider study: Sites across the United States, Italy and Spain contributed samples from acute and convalescent COVID-19.

TCRdb keeps only in-frame clones here, not all; method: immunoSEQ multiplex PCR. The sample has 300,000 to 450,000 clones; 87% are singletons. Per the germline V gene, CDR1 is WSHSY and CDR2 is SAAADI. V was trimmed by 7 bases and J by 0 bases, leaving 19 bases between them. There are 17 residues in the CDR3. This study enrolled people aged about 18 to 95 from about two dozen US geographic areas. Cohort placement rested on clinical history that participants reported themselves. Cohort 3 donors counted as recovered after two negative PCRs, clearance, or resolved symptoms. The V call is TRBV10-2, the J call TRBJ2-4; D might be TRBD2 (7 bases). Sequencing was performed on PBMCs or T cells enriched from blood (not recorded which). The receptor was derived from a man aged 25-45 years who had recovered from COVID-19. CDR3 in amino acids: CASNEGGALIAKNIQYF. The CDR3 DNA sequence: TGCGCCAGCAATGAAGGGGGGGCCCTCATAGCCAAAAACATTCAGTACTTC.